This TCR beta chain appears in the sequencing data of a study of T cells in Graves' hyperthyroidism and ophthalmopathy (dated by TCRdb to the late 2010s). For context, the study as a whole: Peripheral blood was sampled at the time of initial diagnosis, prior to any treatment. For training and testing, the 100 or so patients in the discovery cohort were randomly divided in a 7:3 ratio. In roughly six Graves' hyperthyroidism patients, the study also compared T-cell repertoires from thyroid tissue with T-cell repertoires from blood. TCR V-J signatures able to tell the groups apart were searched for in a discovery cohort of some 97 patients, of whom 43 had Graves' ophthalmopathy and roughly 58 had stable Graves' hyperthyroidism. Prospective prediction of ophthalmopathy was tested in an independent validation cohort of 18 to 20 hyperthyroidism patients and 17 patients who later progressed to ophthalmopathy. Following sampling, methimazole starting at 30 mg daily was given to hyperthyroidism patients, and high-dose intravenous methylprednisolone was given to ophthalmopathy patients. The paper describes TCR Vbeta CDR3 sequencing of more than 120 peripheral blood samples, made up of fewer than 50 ophthalmopathy patients, approximately 76 hyperthyroidism patients and some 17 progressor patients. Study-wide conclusions, independent of this receptor: In validation, progression to ophthalmopathy was predicted by the model with nearly 71% sensitivity and under 85% specificity, a median of approximately 6.5 months before onset. Sample size was not statistically predetermined, and investigators were not blinded to group allocation. A model built on a 13 V-J signature distinguished ophthalmopathy from stable hyperthyroidism, reaching around 88% sensitivity and approximately 81% specificity in cross-validation and 80%/75% in testing. Most expanded thyroid clonotypes (frequency above 0.001) were also found in blood, which suggests that blood repertoires may mirror thyroid immune responses.

Stable Graves' hyperthyroidism was defined as no progression to ophthalmopathy during 18 months of follow-up. Hyperthyroidism patients were newly diagnosed, had a disease duration of under 2 months, and were aged 18 to 65 years. Any patient with an uncontrolled infection, another autoimmune disease, pregnancy or lactation was excluded. Clinical symptoms, serum thyroxine and TRAb, thyroid ultrasound, and orbital computed tomography formed the basis for the diagnoses. PBMCs were isolated from 10 ml of fresh peripheral blood by Ficoll-Paque density gradient centrifugation. Trizol reagent was used to extract total RNA, and RNA quality was then checked on an Agilent 2100 Bioanalyzer. Amplification of TCR beta CDR3 regions was carried out from RNA transcripts. For the first round of RT-PCR on the TCR CDR3, the HTBI primer set was used together with the Qiagen OneStep RT-PCR kit. Libraries were constructed in a second round of multiplex PCR, after which size selection and purification were carried out. Paired-end sequencing of the libraries was performed with 100 bp reads on an Illumina HiSeq2000. The paper's processing steps were these. Raw data were processed with SOAPnuke, discarding reads with adapters, uncalled bases, mean Phred below 15, or no exact constant-primer or identifier match. COPE v1.2.5 was used to merge the high-quality paired reads, and each unique nucleotide sequence was defined as a clonotype. Clonotypes were aligned to IMGT TRBV, TRBD and TRBJ reference segments using MiTCR v1.1. The analysis included only V-J combinations with a frequency above 0.0001, which together covered more than 99% of the repertoires. The TCS score was defined as F50 (clonal expansion) divided by E x V (chaos), with BLOSUM62-based TCRdist calculated between CDR3 peptides within each V-J. Welch's t-statistics and random forest reduced fewer than 550 V-J features to roughly 13, which were used in a naive Bayes classifier (R e1071). The similarity between thyroid and blood repertoires was quantified using the Morisita-Horn index. Using fastp trimming at Q25 and MiXCR clonotype assembly, TCRdb reanalyzed the public sequencing data and kept in-frame beta chains. Merged by CDR3 protein, the rows form single entries marked with the most common genes and DNA. TCRdb's processing, not the authors', yielded these V and J calls. The sample yields around 720,000 distinct CDR3 sequences; around 40% were counted once. The ten largest clones capture roughly 30% of the sample.

There are 14 amino acids in the CDR3, from cysteine to phenylalanine inclusive. Only the CDR3 DNA is retained, 42 bases long and in frame from the first base. Compared with germline, V lacks 7 bases and J lacks 10 bases; bases without a gene match: 8. This clonotype was observed a handful of times. Which antigen it targets is not known. There are no base qualities to consult, and no much larger clone falls within one base. The sample comprised blood. The source of this sequence is a woman aged 40 to 50 with Graves' hyperthyroidism. The rearrangement combines TRBV12-3 or TRBV12-4 with TRBJ1-6; the central 9 bases match TRBD1. The CDR3: CASTQGQGDSPLHF. The DNA sequence is TGTGCCAGCACTCAGGGACAGGGAGACTCACCCCTCCACTTT.